Listed below are T cell receptor beta chains from one sample, sequenced in a study of cytomegalovirus exposure and HLA in healthy donors. Some clones are missing from TCRdb's copy, which holds only in-frame ones; the method was immunoSEQ multiplex PCR. The sample lists 150,000 to 180,000 clones; roughly 80% were seen once. The specimen was PBMCs. The receptor source for this set is a middle-aged woman in good health and CMV-seronegative. Both conserved end residues are part of each CDR3. D genes are given only for firm matches. Expanded clones get a size class; other rows say once, few or many, or leave the size out.

cdr3_aa cdr3_nt j_call v_call clone_size d_call
CASSVGVGVDEKLFF TGCGCCAGCAGCGTAGGGGTAGGGGTAGATGAAAAACTGTTTTTT TRBJ1-4 TRBV5-1 . .
CASSLVGGGAQEKLFF TGCGCCAGCAGCTTGGTTGGGGGGGGCGCCCAGGAAAAACTGTTTTTT TRBJ1-4 TRBV5-1 . .
CASFLDSNQPQHF TGTGCCAGCTTCCTAGATAGCAATCAGCCCCAGCATTTT TRBJ1-5 TRBV28 . .
CASSLTGSGGNLNTEAFF TGTGCCAGCAGCTTGACGGGGTCAGGGGGCAATTTGAACACTGAAGCTTTCTTT TRBJ1-1 TRBV5-6 . TRBD1
CASSGGIGQPQHF TGTGCCAGCAGTGGCGGGATCGGCCAGCCCCAGCATTTT TRBJ1-5 TRBV6-1 few .
CASSQEARSFSGNTIYF TGTGCCAGCAGCCAAGAAGCCCGGTCCTTCTCTGGAAACACCATATATTTT TRBJ1-3 TRBV4-2 . .
CASSPLNPSGANVLTF TGCGCCAGCAGCCCCCTTAATCCCTCTGGGGCCAACGTCCTGACTTTC TRBJ2-6 TRBV5-1 . .
CASSFGGSMNTEAFF TGTGCCAGCAGCTTCGGAGGAAGCATGAACACTGAAGCTTTCTTT TRBJ1-1 TRBV7-2 . .
CASSLTGGGAFF TGTGCCAGCAGCCTGACAGGTGGGGGAGCTTTCTTT TRBJ1-1 TRBV6-5 . .
CASSSLRGTEAFF TGTGCCAGCAGCTCCCTTCGGGGCACTGAAGCTTTCTTT TRBJ1-1 TRBV11-3 . .
CASSFGTGGSPYEQYF TGTGCCAGCAGTTTCGGGACTGGCGGGTCCCCCTACGAGCAGTACTTC TRBJ2-7 TRBV6-5 . .
CASRRGNNEQFF TGTGCCAGCAGACGGGGTAACAATGAGCAGTTCTTC TRBJ2-1 TRBV27 . .
CASSSAGTYEQYF TGCGCCAGCAGCTCGGCGGGGACCTACGAGCAGTACTTC TRBJ2-7 TRBV5-1 . .
CASSATSLQETQYF TGTGCCAGCAGCGCGACATCCCTCCAAGAGACCCAGTACTTC TRBJ2-5 TRBV6-5 . .
CASRLRDDSPLHF TGTGCCAGCAGACTAAGAGATGATTCACCCCTCCACTTT TRBJ1-6 TRBV25-1 . .
CASPIGEKLFF TGTGCCAGCCCGATCGGGGAAAAACTGTTTTTT TRBJ1-4 TRBV2 . .
CASSWGGRPRETQYF TGTGCCAGCAGCTGGGGGGGGCGGCCGCGAGAGACCCAGTACTTC TRBJ2-5 TRBV7-2 . .
CAWSVSHSGYGYTF TGTGCCTGGAGTGTATCCCATTCAGGCTATGGCTACACCTTC TRBJ1-2 TRBV30 . .
CASSLGGRYNEQFF TGTGCCAGCAGTTTAGGGGGCCGCTACAATGAGCAGTTCTTC TRBJ2-1 TRBV5-4 . TRBD1
CASSLPREGGYTF TGTGCCAGCAGCCTGCCCAGGGAGGGAGGCTACACCTTC TRBJ1-2 TRBV21-1 once .
CASRRAGTGPYNEQFF TGTGCCAGCAGAAGGGCCGGGACAGGGCCCTACAATGAGCAGTTCTTC TRBJ2-1 TRBV7-9 . TRBD1
CASSSKAGGIADTQYF TGTGCCAGCAGCTCTAAAGCGGGAGGGATCGCAGATACGCAGTATTTT TRBJ2-3 TRBV7-9 . TRBD2
CPTRRGDTQYF TGTCCAACACGAAGGGGAGATACGCAGTATTTT TRBJ2-3 TRBV27 once .
CASSGGSGGGKSEQYF TGCGCCAGCAGCGGGGGGTCCGGCGGGGGAAAAAGCGAGCAGTACTTC TRBJ2-7 TRBV5-1 . TRBD2
CASSHNARASGRGEQYF TGTGCCAGCAGTCATAACGCTCGCGCTAGCGGGAGAGGCGAGCAGTACTTC TRBJ2-7 TRBV11-3 . TRBD2
CATYRELNGDEQFF TGTGCCACCTACAGGGAGCTAAATGGGGATGAGCAGTTCTTC TRBJ2-1 TRBV10-3 . .
CASSPTGKGDQPQHF TGTGCCAGCAGTCCGACAGGGAAGGGCGATCAGCCCCAGCATTTT TRBJ1-5 TRBV28 . TRBD1
CASSADSNYGYTF TGCGCCAGCAGCGCGGACAGTAACTATGGCTACACCTTC TRBJ1-2 TRBV5-1 . .
CASSLAATGGERGYTF TGTGCCAGCAGCTTGGCCGCGACAGGGGGCGAGCGTGGCTACACCTTC TRBJ1-2 TRBV5-4 . TRBD1
CASSMMPKHRGGYTF TGTGCCAGTAGTATGATGCCCAAACACAGGGGTGGCTACACCTTC TRBJ1-2 TRBV19 . TRBD1
CASSLGSQGEAFF TGCGCCAGCAGCTTGGGCTCGCAGGGTGAAGCTTTCTTT TRBJ1-1 TRBV5-1 . .
CASSPGRPETQYF TGTGCCAGCAGCCCGGGGAGACCAGAGACCCAGTACTTC TRBJ2-5 TRBV7-9 . .
CASSPGLARETQYF TGTGCCAGCAGCCCCGGACTAGCGCGAGAGACCCAGTACTTC TRBJ2-5 TRBV11-2 . TRBD2
CASSRGYGAQYF TGTGCCAGCAGCCGAGGGTACGGGGCGCAGTATTTT TRBJ2-3 TRBV11-1 . .
CASRSDRDSGETQYF TGCGCCAGCAGGTCGGACAGGGATTCAGGAGAGACCCAGTACTTC TRBJ2-5 TRBV5-1 . TRBD1
CASSPAGQGSWNEQFF TGTGCCAGCAGCCCGGCCGGACAGGGGTCCTGGAATGAGCAGTTCTTC TRBJ2-1 TRBV11-3 once TRBD1
CASSVELAGPNEQFF TGTGCCAGCAGCGTAGAACTAGCGGGTCCTAATGAGCAGTTCTTC TRBJ2-1 TRBV9 . TRBD2